The 10 T cell receptor beta chains reported below all come from one sample, sequenced in a study of CD8+ T cells in alopecia areata. Following RNA extraction, reverse transcription yielded cDNA that acted as the sequencing template. Produced via immunoSEQ multiplex PCR; TCRdb's table is partial and in-frame only. This repertoire shows 140,000 or so clones, less than 65% found once; its top ten account for 36%. Sequences were obtained from CD8+ T cells sorted from blood. The source of these receptors is a human donor in good health.

This chain links TRBV2 with TRBJ1-1, with D hard to call. V gave up 7 bases and J gave up 4 bases, with 7 bases separating them. CDR3 length: 11 residues. Germline lookup yields CDR1 SNHLY and CDR2 FYNNEI. The CDR3 protein is CASTGSTEAFF. The CDR3 nucleotides read TGTGCCAGCACGGGGTCCACTGAAGCTTTCTTT.

The gene calls are TRBV5-6 and TRBJ2-1; 10 bases agree with TRBD2. CDR3 length: 15 amino acids. Germline V gene sequence: CDR1 SGHDT, CDR2 YYEEEE. V shed 4 bases, J shed 8 bases, and the junction held 9 bases outside the gene matches. The CDR3 bases are TGTGCCAGCAGCCCAGCTAGCGGGAGAACCGATGAGCAGTTCTTC. Amino acid sequence: CASSPASGRTDEQFF.

This clone has only one observation. The chain employs TRBV30 and TRBJ1-2; 7 bases line up with TRBD1. Germline V gives CDR1 GTSNPN, CDR2 SVGIG (reference sequence). The CDR3 totals 15 residues. J was trimmed by 4 bases and V by 3 bases; bases with no gene match: 11. The DNA for the CDR3 is TGTGCCTGGAGCCCCTCGGGGGGACAGACCTATGGCTACACCTTC. Amino acids: CAWSPSGGQTYGYTF.

Remarks on this clone: In the same sample, other DNA sequences code for this CDR3. The chain carries TRBV11-2 and TRBJ2-7; D is perhaps TRBD1 (6 bases). The germline V gene encodes CDR1 SGHAT and CDR2 FQNNGV. The CDR3 consists of 13 residues. V gave up 6 bases and J gave up 3 bases, with 12 bases separating them. CDR3 in amino acids: CASSLTGFYEQYF. The CDR3 nucleotides read TGTGCCAGCAGTCTTACAGGGTTCTACGAGCAGTACTTC.

V is TRBV7-9 and J is TRBJ2-7; D not resolved. CDR3 length: 13 residues. CDR1 and CDR2 from the germline V gene are SEHNR and FQNEAQ (reference sequence). V lost 3 bases, J lost 1 base, and 7 bases lay in between. The CDR3 region is CASSLESSYEQYF. Here the CDR3 DNA reads TGTGCCAGCAGCTTGGAATCTTCCTACGAGCAGTACTTC.

V usage is TRBV15 and J usage is TRBJ2-5; 10 bases agree with TRBD2. Looked up from germline, CDR1 is LNHNV and CDR2 is YYDKDF (reference sequence). This CDR3 contains 18 residues. V shed 0 bases and J 2 bases; nucleotides not matched to a gene: 9. The CDR3 DNA is TGTGCCACCAGCAGAGATCCCACTAGCGGGGAGAGACAAGAGACCCAGTACTTC. Translated: CATSRDPTSGERQETQYF.

The chain has TRBV29-1 and TRBJ2-1; D is perhaps TRBD2 (6 bases). The CDR3 contains 15 residues. Trimming cost V 4 bases and J 0 bases, with 13 bases left between them. Germline V gene lookup returns CDR1 SQVTM and CDR2 ANQGSEA. The CDR3 DNA sequence: TGCAGCGTTGTCCCTAGCGAAAACTCCTACAATGAGCAGTTCTTC. It codes for CSVVPSENSYNEQFF.

The chain couples TRBV2 to TRBJ2-1, with a tentative D call TRBD1 (5 bases). V lost 1 base to trimming and J lost 2 bases, with 9 bases between them. Germline V lookup: CDR1 SNHLY, CDR2 FYNNEI. The CDR3 contains 15 residues. In DNA form, the CDR3 reads TGTGCCAGCAGTGAAGGGGGCAATCCCTACAATGAGCAGTTCTTC. As protein: CASSEGGNPYNEQFF.

This sequence joins TRBV21-1 and TRBJ2-3. TRBV21-1 is a pseudogene locus. The CDR3 extends over 16 amino acids. The CDR3 nucleotides are TGTGCCAGCAGCAAAGGTCGGGGGCTAGGCACAGATACGCAGTATTTT. Translation: CASSKGRGLGTDTQYF.

The chain is built from TRBV5-6 and TRBJ1-1; D uncertain. This CDR3 region has 16 residues. Germline values: CDR1 SGHDT, CDR2 YYEEEE. Trimming left V 3 bases short and J 0 bases short, with 15 bases between. The CDR3 spells CASSSYLTIMNTEAFF. CDR3 coding DNA: TGTGCCAGCAGCTCATACTTGACCATCATGAACACTGAAGCTTTCTTT.